Listed below are T cell receptor beta chains from one sample, sequenced in a study of T cells and Merkel cell carcinoma outcomes. The protocol was immunoSEQ multiplex PCR, while the TCRdb copy is restricted to in-frame clones and leaves out a portion. The sample has some 19,000 clones; around 79% are singletons. The specimen sequenced was tumor tissue from Merkel cell carcinoma. These TCRs come from a human donor with Merkel cell carcinoma. Both conserved end residues are part of each CDR3. The order of the fields is D gene, clone size, V gene, J gene, CDR3 DNA, CDR3 protein. The D gene is left open where the match is weak. The size field is filled for only some rows; it gives once, few, many or a size class.

TRBD2	-	TRBV11-2	TRBJ2-5	TGTGCCAGCAGCACTGGACTAGCGGGAGTGGCCTCCGGGACCCAGTACTTC	CASSTGLAGVASGTQYF
-	-	TRBV28	TRBJ1-2	TGTGCCAGCAGTTCGGCCGGGTTGGGGCTTGGCTATGGCTACACCTTC	CASSSAGLGLGYGYTF
TRBD2	-	TRBV7-6	TRBJ2-7	TGTGCCAGCAGCCTGACTAGCGGGTCAACCTACGAGCAGTACTTC	CASSLTSGSTYEQYF
-	-	TRBV29-1	TRBJ2-5	TGCAGAGGGACCGGGCCAAAAGAGACCCAGTACTTC	CRGTGPKETQYF
-	-	TRBV4-2	TRBJ1-5	TGTGCCAGCAGCCAATATCGGCTAGAGGGAAACAATCAGCCCCAGCATTTT	CASSQYRLEGNNQPQHF
-	-	TRBV7-9	TRBJ2-3	TGTGCCAGCAGCCGATCTTTGGCGGATACGCAGTATTTT	CASSRSLADTQYF
TRBD1	-	TRBV29-1	TRBJ2-1	TGCAGCGCTCGGACAGGGGGCTTATACAATGAGCAGTTCTTC	CSARTGGLYNEQFF
TRBD1	-	TRBV5-1	TRBJ2-1	TGCGCCAGCATTGACGGGACAGGGCCCAATGAGCAGTTCTTC	CASIDGTGPNEQFF
-	-	TRBV29-1	TRBJ1-1	TGCAGCGTGGGGCCACTCTCGGGAGCTTTCTTT	CSVGPLSGAFF
TRBD2	-	TRBV7-9	TRBJ2-1	TGTGCCAGCAGCTCGGTAGCGGGAACAAGCTCCTACAATGAGCAGTTCTTC	CASSSVAGTSSYNEQFF
-	-	TRBV29-1	TRBJ2-5	TGCAGTGTTTTAACTAGTCTTCCGACCCAGTACTTC	CSVLTSLPTQYF
-	-	TRBV7-6	TRBJ2-7	TGTGCCAGCAGCTTAGGGGACCTTGGGCGCGAGCAGTACTTC	CASSLGDLGREQYF
-	-	TRBV5-4	TRBJ1-1	TGTGCCAGCAGAGCCGGGACAGAAGCTTTCTTT	CASRAGTEAFF
-	-	TRBV11-2	TRBJ1-1	TGTGCCAGCAGCTTAGTGGGGGTGGGAACTGAAGCTTTCTTT	CASSLVGVGTEAFF
-	-	TRBV7-9	TRBJ1-1	TGTGCCAGCAGCTTAGGCTGGAGCACTGAAGCTTTCTTT	CASSLGWSTEAFF
TRBD1	-	TRBV6-5	TRBJ2-2	TGTGCCAGCAGTTGGACAGGGTTTACCGGGGAGCTGTTTTTT	CASSWTGFTGELFF
-	-	TRBV4-2	TRBJ2-7	TGTGCCAGCAGCCAAGTATGGGCCAGGGTTTACGAGCAGTACTTC	CASSQVWARVYEQYF
-	-	TRBV7-2	TRBJ2-7	TGTGCCAGCAGCGCGGGACCGTCCTACGAGCAGTACTTC	CASSAGPSYEQYF
-	-	TRBV28	TRBJ1-2	TGTGCCAGCAGCTTGTTTGGGGACTATGGCTACACCTTC	CASSLFGDYGYTF
-	-	TRBV5-1	TRBJ2-3	TGCGCCAGCAGCTTGGGAACTACTAGCACAGATACGCAGTATTTT	CASSLGTTSTDTQYF
-	-	TRBV5-4	TRBJ1-2	TGTGCCAGCAGCTTGGGGGGGTTCAATGGCTACACCTTC	CASSLGGFNGYTF
-	-	TRBV6-5	TRBJ2-5	TGTGCCAGCAGTTACTCGTTCACCGCGACCCAGTACTTC	CASSYSFTATQYF
TRBD2	-	TRBV5-1	TRBJ2-2	TGCGCCAGCAGCGCATACACTAGCGGGGGGAACACCGGGGAGCTGTTTTTT	CASSAYTSGGNTGELFF
-	few	TRBV5-5	TRBJ2-7	TGTGCCAGCAGCCGCGGGTTGGAGAGCGAGATCTACGAGCAGTACTTC	CASSRGLESEIYEQYF
-	-	TRBV6-5	TRBJ1-2	TGTGCCAGCAGTTACGGGGGACCGGACTATGGCTACACCTTC	CASSYGGPDYGYTF
-	-	TRBV28	TRBJ2-1	TGTGCCAGCAGTTTCGTCCGGAGGCAGTACAATGAGCAGTTCTTC	CASSFVRRQYNEQFF
TRBD1	-	TRBV5-1	TRBJ2-2	TGCGCCAGCAGCTTGGGACAGGGCTTCGGGGAGCTGTTTTTT	CASSLGQGFGELFF
-	few	TRBV9	TRBJ2-7	TGTGCCAGCAGCGTAGGAGGGATTACCTACGAGCAGTACTTC	CASSVGGITYEQYF
TRBD2	-	TRBV14	TRBJ2-3	TGTGCCAGCAGCCGGGGACTAGCGGGAGTAGGCGGAACGCAGTATTTT	CASSRGLAGVGGTQYF
-	-	TRBV20-1	TRBJ2-2	TGCAGTGCTGGGGACACCGGGGAGCTGTTTTTT	CSAGDTGELFF
-	-	TRBV5-5	TRBJ2-2	TGTGCCAGCAGCCTGAGCGGGGAGCTGTTTTTT	CASSLSGELFF
-	-	TRBV5-7	TRBJ1-6	TGTGCCAGCAGTCGTGGGCGGGGGAGTGATTCACCCCTCCACTTT	CASSRGRGSDSPLHF
-	-	TRBV5-6	TRBJ2-3	TGTGCCAGCAACCGACAGTACAACACAGATACGCAGTATTTT	CASNRQYNTDTQYF
-	-	TRBV7-2	TRBJ1-1	TGTGCCAGCAGCTTCCCCACAGCTTTCTTT	CASSFPTAFF
-	-	TRBV4-2	TRBJ1-1	TGTGCCAGCAGCCAAGATCAGCATAGCACTGAAGCTTTCTTT	CASSQDQHSTEAFF
-	once	TRBV18	TRBJ2-1	TGTGCCAGCTCACCACCGGTCGGAAATGAGCAGTTCTTC	CASSPPVGNEQFF
-	-	TRBV7-8	TRBJ2-5	TGTGCCAGCAGCTTAGCGAAGGGGACCCAGTACTTC	CASSLAKGTQYF
-	-	TRBV7-8	TRBJ2-5	TGTGCCAGCAGCTGGGGTGGTGAGACCCAGTACTTC	CASSWGGETQYF
-	-	TRBV19	TRBJ1-2	TGTGCCAGTAGTTGGGGGACCTATGGCTACACCTTC	CASSWGTYGYTF
-	-	TRBV28	TRBJ2-3	TGTGCCAGCAGCGGGGCTGGGGGCACAGATACGCAGTATTTT	CASSGAGGTDTQYF
-	-	TRBV5-1	TRBJ2-5	TGCGCCAGCAGCTTCCGGGGCCAAAGAGGAGAGACCCAGTACTTC	CASSFRGQRGETQYF
-	-	TRBV7-2	TRBJ1-2	TGTGCCAGCAGCTTGATAGTGGCGAGAGGCTACACCTTC	CASSLIVARGYTF